This entry lists 21 T cell receptor beta chains sequenced from one sample in a study of chemoradiotherapy in HPV16-positive cancers. This table comes from immunoSEQ multiplex PCR, and its TCRdb copy is limited to in-frame clones, with some not included. The data hold 8,000 or so clones, with less than 75% observed a single time. Sampling was conducted from a patient who underwent chemoradiotherapy. The receptors shown here come from a human donor with HPV-associated anogenital cancer.

The V and J genes are TRBV27 and TRBJ1-5; TRBD1 aligns across 7 bases. J lost 4 bases, V lost 4 bases, and 7 bases had no gene match. Looked up from germline, CDR1 is MNHEY and CDR2 is SMNVEV (reference sequence). This CDR3 spans 15 amino acids. The CDR3 DNA sequence: TGTGCCAGCAGTTCCCTACAGGGGTGGAATCAGCCCCAGCATTTT. Its protein product is CASSSLQGWNQPQHF.

This chain joins TRBV7-8 and TRBJ1-5; D not certain. With 1 base removed from V and 5 bases from J, the gap between germline ends came to 6 bases. The CDR3 sequence is 13 residues long. Germline CDR1 SGHVS, CDR2 FQNEAQ. The CDR3, as DNA: TGTGCCAGCAGCTTAGTATCCGATCAGCCCCAGCATTTT. Its translation is CASSLVSDQPQHF.

This clone appeared a single time. The V gene is TRBV7-2, the J gene TRBJ1-2; TRBD1 matches at 11 bases. CDR1 SGHTA and CDR2 FQGNSA come from the germline V gene. After removal of 3 bases from V and 7 bases from J, the junction contained 1 base not matched to a gene. This CDR3 contains 13 residues. The CDR3 is CASSFGTGGGYTF. DNA of the CDR3: TGTGCCAGCAGCTTTGGGACAGGGGGTGGCTACACCTTC.

A few counts support this clone. J is TRBJ2-3 and V is TRBV7-3, with D unclear. V lost 3 bases, J lost 2 bases, and 6 bases lay in between. The CDR3 spans 13 residues. Germline V gives CDR1 SGHTA, CDR2 FQGTGA. As DNA, the CDR3 is TGTGCCAGCAGCTTGACACCCACAGATACGCAGTATTTT. Translation gives CASSLTPTDTQYF.

The V call is TRBV10-3, the J call TRBJ2-7; 9 nucleotides match TRBD1. This CDR3 has 13 amino acids. The germline V gene encodes CDR1 ENHRY and CDR2 SYGVKD. The J segment lost 4 bases and the V segment lost 7 bases, leaving 5 bases of the junction unmatched. The CDR3 DNA is TGTGCCATCAAAGGGACAGGGTTGTACGAGCAGTACTTC. Protein sequence: CAIKGTGLYEQYF.

The rearrangement joins TRBV9 to TRBJ2-7; D is ambiguous. The germline V gene encodes CDR1 SGDLS and CDR2 YYNGEE. This CDR3 has 14 amino acids. Trimming took off 2 bases at V and 3 bases at J, with 12 bases between the two ends. This chain's CDR3 is CASSVGTSGYEQYF. The CDR3 nucleotides read TGTGCCAGCAGCGTTGGAACTTCCGGCTACGAGCAGTACTTC.

The chain employs TRBV2 and TRBJ2-2, with D uncertain. The CDR3 consists of 12 residues. Trimming pared 10 bases from V and 6 bases from J, leaving 12 bases between. Germline V gene lookup returns CDR1 SNHLY and CDR2 FYNNEI. CDR3 coding DNA: TGTGCCACCACCACCGGCCCCGGGGAGCTGTTTTTT. Residues: CATTTGPGELFF.

The chain employs TRBV7-2 and TRBJ1-5; TRBD1 matches at 7 bases. CDR1 and CDR2 (germline): SGHTA, FQGNSA. The CDR3 has 13 amino acids. Trimming removed 5 bases from V and 4 bases from J; junction bases left unmatched: 2. CDR3 bases: TGTGCCAGCAGCAAACAGGGGAATCAGCCCCAGCATTTT. Amino acid sequence: CASSKQGNQPQHF.

The genes are TRBV28 and TRBJ1-1, with no clear D. Germline assignment: CDR1 MDHEN and CDR2 SYDVKM. Trimming removed 4 bases from V and 0 bases from J, with 9 bases in between. This CDR3 has 14 amino acids. DNA of the CDR3: TGTGCCAGCAGTTGGGCCTCCGTGAACACTGAAGCTTTCTTT. Translation gives CASSWASVNTEAFF.

The J gene is TRBJ2-2, the V gene TRBV27; D is unresolved. Germline V lookup: CDR1 MNHEY, CDR2 SMNVEV (reference sequence). V lost 6 bases and J 2 bases, leaving 16 bases between the germline ends. This CDR3 is built from 16 residues. Here the CDR3 DNA reads TGTGCCAGCAGCCCTTTGGCAGTCACCAACACCGGGGAGCTGTTTTTT. It codes for CASSPLAVTNTGELFF.

V and J are TRBV18 and TRBJ2-5; 7 bases are a match to TRBD2. V was clipped by 0 bases and J by 2 bases; unmatched bases: 0. The CDR3 sequence is 14 residues long. The germline CDR1 and CDR2 sequences are KGHSH and LQKENI. CDR3 loop: CASSPPRGQETQYF. The DNA for the CDR3 is TGTGCCAGCTCACCACCGCGGGGGCAAGAGACCCAGTACTTC.

This chain joins TRBV2 and TRBJ1-2; 7 bases are shared with TRBD1. CDR1 and CDR2 (germline): SNHLY, FYNNEI. This CDR3 is 12 amino acids long. The trim removed 11 bases at V and 4 bases at J, leaving 7 bases unmatched. This CDR3 reads CASHRDSYGYTF. CDR3 coding DNA: TGTGCCTCACACCGGGACAGCTATGGCTACACCTTC.

The chain links TRBV7-9 to TRBJ2-1; the D is unclear. Trimming left V 2 bases short and J 10 bases short, with 9 bases between. Germline V gene data show CDR1 as SEHNR and CDR2 as FQNEAQ (reference sequence). This CDR3 has 12 residues. CDR3 nucleotide sequence: TGTGCCAGCAGCTTATTGGTCGGGGAGCAGTTCTTC. Encoded protein: CASSLLVGEQFF.

This chain joins TRBV5-1 and TRBJ2-7; no clear D gene. V was clipped by 4 bases and J by 4 bases, with 9 bases between them. The CDR3 covers 12 residues. Germline CDR1 SGHRS, CDR2 YFSETQ. The CDR3 protein is CASSLNKYEQYF. CDR3 DNA sequence: TGCGCCAGCAGCCTCAACAAGTACGAGCAGTACTTC.

This chain connects TRBV6-6 to TRBJ1-3, with 7 nucleotides matching TRBD1. J gave up 0 bases and V 7 bases, and 9 bases lay outside the gene matches. Per germline, CDR1 MNHNY and CDR2 SVGAGI (reference sequence). This CDR3 is 16 amino acids long. The CDR3 DNA reads as TGTGCCAGCACCGACCGGGACAGACTCTCTGGAAACACCATATATTTT. The encoded protein is CASTDRDRLSGNTIYF.

The V and J genes are TRBV27 and TRBJ1-2, with D maybe TRBD1 (5 bases). V was cut by 3 bases and J by 5 bases, with 13 bases left in between. The V gene's germline CDR1 is MNHEY and CDR2 SMNVEV (reference sequence). This CDR3 region has 14 residues. The CDR3 nucleotides are TGTGCCAGCAGTTTTGGGGGATCTGGGTATGGCTACACCTTC. Its translation: CASSFGGSGYGYTF.

The V call is TRBV19, the J call TRBJ2-1, with D maybe TRBD1 (6 bases). Trimming pared 3 bases from V and 8 bases from J, leaving 26 bases between. Germline-derived CDR1 and CDR2 are LNHDA and SQIVND (reference sequence). The CDR3 covers 18 residues. CDR3 DNA sequence: TGTGCCAGTAGTATCCGGGGTCGGGGCAGGGGAAGTGTCTATGAGCAGTTCTTC. Protein sequence: CASSIRGRGRGSVYEQFF.

The J gene is TRBJ2-7, the V gene TRBV5-6; 7 bases align to TRBD1. Germline-derived CDR1 and CDR2 are SGHDT and YYEEEE. The CDR3 extends over 13 amino acids. V lost 6 bases to trimming and J lost 3 bases; unmatched junction nucleotides: 6. CDR3 in amino acids: CASTAQGDYEQYF. CDR3 coding DNA: TGTGCCAGCACGGCCCAGGGGGACTACGAGCAGTACTTC.

The chain uses TRBV9 and TRBJ1-2; 7 bases are a match to TRBD1. This CDR3 region has 15 residues. Germline V gives CDR1 SGDLS, CDR2 YYNGEE. Trimming took 3 bases from V and 5 from J; bases not matched to a gene: 10. CDR3 nucleotides: TGTGCCAGCAGCGGTCGACAGGGATCGGGGTATGGCTACACCTTC. Protein sequence: CASSGRQGSGYGYTF.

V and J are TRBV7-6 and TRBJ2-7; weak D call: TRBD2 (5 bases). The V gene lost 1 base and the J gene lost 5 bases, with 15 bases spanning the gap. The CDR3 is made up of 15 amino acids. CDR1 and CDR2 (germline): SGHVS, FNYEAQ. The CDR3 DNA reads TGTGCCAGCAGCTTAGGCCCCGGGAATATCCACGAGCAGTACTTC. This sequence encodes CASSLGPGNIHEQYF. Looking up the rest from reference TRBV7-6 and TRBJ2-7 gives the full variable domain: GAGVSQSPRYKVTKRGQDVALRCDPISGHVSLYWYRQALGQGPEFLTYFNYEAQQDKSGLPNDRFSAERPEGSISTLTIQRTEQRDSAMYRCASSLGPGNIHEQYFGPGTRLTVT.

The table lists this clone with a count of one. The chain carries TRBV27 and TRBJ2-3; TRBD2 might be the D (7 bases). Trimming stripped 3 bases from V and 6 bases from J, with 10 bases between. The CDR3 is 13 amino acids. Germline CDR1 and CDR2: MNHEY and SMNVEV (reference sequence). The CDR3 DNA reads as TGTGCCAGCAGTTTCGCGGGGGCGGATACGCAGTATTTT. Translation gives CASSFAGADTQYF.